Listed below are T cell receptor beta chains from one sample, sequenced in a study of blood T cell repertoires in COVID-19. The data were produced by immunoSEQ multiplex PCR, yet TCRdb's version contains in-frame clones alone and is incomplete. This repertoire shows over 100,000 clones, 84% found once; its top ten account for 6.6%. The sequenced material came from peripheral blood. These receptors came from a woman aged 50 to 60 with acute or convalescent COVID-19. Each CDR3 is given with its conserved first and last residue. Each record gives: clone size, J gene, V gene, CDR3 protein. Only part of the rows carry a size: once, few, many, or a class if the clone is expanded.

.,TRBJ1-1,TRBV30,CAWSVQGTEAFF
.,TRBJ1-2,TRBV28,CASGQNYGYTF
few,TRBJ1-6,TRBV18,CASSLERPGTNSPLHF
.,TRBJ1-1,TRBV7-9,CASSRRQGVNTEAFF
.,TRBJ2-7,TRBV27,CASSRGVTYEQYF
.,TRBJ1-2,TRBV19,CASRGQAGSGLYGYTF
.,TRBJ2-7,TRBV2,CASSEAPGQAYEQYF
.,TRBJ2-7,TRBV12-3/TRBV12-4,CASRGEGEQYF
.,TRBJ2-6,TRBV6-5,CASSYSGTGANVLTF
.,TRBJ2-3,TRBV5-1,CASSSLGTSSTDTQYF
once,TRBJ2-1,TRBV5-1,CASSFAGAYNEQFF
.,TRBJ1-1,TRBV7-7,CASSSAGTAGGTEAFF
.,TRBJ2-7,TRBV11-2,CASSLAVAGSYEQYF
.,TRBJ1-6,TRBV25-1,CASSELGNSPLHF
.,TRBJ1-1,TRBV28,CASTGAYTEAFF
.,TRBJ1-2,TRBV18,CASSPRTGDGYTF
.,TRBJ2-7,TRBV6-5,CASRGGAGPTYEQYF
.,TRBJ2-3,TRBV24-1,CATSDPDRVGDTQYF
.,TRBJ2-7,TRBV11-2,CASSLAAWGGAYEQYF
.,TRBJ2-4,TRBV19,CASSIDRPRAYKTKNIQYF
.,TRBJ2-5,TRBV27,CASSLSITGDQETQYF
.,TRBJ1-1,TRBV5-1,CASRPGTGGGRMNTEAFF
.,TRBJ2-1,TRBV28,CASATSGTGFYNEQFF
.,TRBJ2-3,TRBV6-4,CASSDSPFGTDTQYF
.,TRBJ1-5,TRBV4-2,CASSQQDRAVNQPQHF
few,TRBJ2-2,TRBV5-4,CASGSRSITGELFF
.,TRBJ1-6,TRBV5-1,CASSSSIPGVPLHF
.,TRBJ2-2,TRBV21-1,CASGTGCTGELFF
.,TRBJ1-1,TRBV18,CASSPGQGRNTEAFF
few,TRBJ1-1,TRBV7-9,CASSLADSGGAFF
.,TRBJ1-4,TRBV27,CASSLSRAMDEKLFF
.,TRBJ1-2,TRBV30,CAWTPRQGRGWNYGYTF
few,TRBJ1-1,TRBV29-1,CSVDGGDTEAFF
.,TRBJ1-1,TRBV29-1,CSVLGAITEAFF
.,TRBJ1-6,TRBV28,CASKLGGTGGVSPLHF
few,TRBJ1-1,TRBV3-1/TRBV3-2,CASSRKQGGGSTEAFF
once,TRBJ1-1,TRBV10-3,CAISSSGFTEAFF
.,TRBJ1-1,TRBV9,CASSPQGKLGSMNTEAFF
once,TRBJ2-7,TRBV4-1,CASSGPPGYEQYF
.,TRBJ1-2,TRBV6-5,CASADRGLWGYTF
.,TRBJ1-3,TRBV5-6,CASSYLGQGDTIYF
.,TRBJ1-2,TRBV19,CASSITQGMDGYTF
.,TRBJ2-1,TRBV7-2,CASSSSRGEQFF
few,TRBJ1-2,TRBV4-2,CASSQELQGFYGYTF
.,TRBJ2-1,TRBV3-1/TRBV3-2,CASSQDRGRGEQFF
.,TRBJ1-4,TRBV30,CACRRTGEIEKLFF
few,TRBJ1-1,TRBV5-1,CASSSDGPRQGRAEAFF